The rows below give T cell receptor beta chains drawn from one sample of a study of blood T cell repertoires in COVID-19. The repertoire was sequenced with immunoSEQ multiplex PCR; TCRdb's copy has only in-frame clones and lacks some. The sample records approximately 170,000 clones, about 90% being singletons. The sample comprised peripheral blood. Receptors originate from a woman aged 65 to 85 with acute or convalescent COVID-19. Both conserved end residues are part of each CDR3. A D gene is named only where the DNA matches it firmly. Expanded clones are given a class, and other clones once, few, many or no size at all.

J: TRBJ1-5
D: TRBD1
size: -
V: TRBV7-2
CDR3: CASSAMGQGSNQPQHF
DNA: TGTGCCAGCAGCGCTATGGGACAGGGTAGCAATCAGCCCCAGCATTTT

J: TRBJ2-1
D: -
size: -
V: TRBV28
CDR3: CASRTYNEQFF
DNA: TGTGCCAGCAGAACATACAATGAGCAGTTCTTC

J: TRBJ2-1
D: TRBD2
size: -
V: TRBV27
CDR3: CASLGLAGAPLRGEQFF
DNA: TGTGCCAGCCTGGGACTAGCGGGAGCCCCCCTCCGCGGTGAGCAGTTCTTC

J: TRBJ1-4
D: TRBD1
size: -
V: TRBV30
CDR3: CAWSPGQRREKLFF
DNA: TGTGCCTGGAGTCCGGGACAGAGACGGGAAAAACTGTTTTTT

J: TRBJ2-7
D: -
size: -
V: TRBV11-2
CDR3: CASSLPGRGTELNSYEQYF
DNA: TGTGCCAGCAGCTTACCCGGCCGGGGGACAGAATTAAACTCCTACGAGCAGTACTTC

J: TRBJ1-6
D: -
size: -
V: TRBV9
CDR3: CASSVGGSRGYSPLHF
DNA: TGTGCCAGCAGCGTAGGTGGGAGCAGGGGATATTCACCCCTCCACTTT

J: TRBJ1-1
D: -
size: once
V: TRBV10-2
CDR3: CASRENIQGSEAFF
DNA: TGCGCCAGCAGGGAGAATATACAGGGATCCGAAGCTTTCTTT

J: TRBJ1-6
D: TRBD1
size: -
V: TRBV5-6
CDR3: CASSLAGGSSYNSPLHF
DNA: TGTGCCAGCAGCTTAGCAGGGGGGAGCTCCTATAATTCACCCCTCCACTTT

J: TRBJ2-5
D: TRBD2
size: -
V: TRBV9
CDR3: CASSVGRRAETQYF
DNA: TGTGCCAGCAGCGTCGGGAGGAGGGCTGAGACCCAGTACTTC

J: TRBJ1-3
D: TRBD1
size: -
V: TRBV4-3
CDR3: CASSPTPMTGFGNTIYF
DNA: TGCGCCAGCAGCCCGACCCCCATGACAGGGTTTGGAAACACCATATATTTT

J: TRBJ2-6
D: -
size: few
V: TRBV7-9
CDR3: CASSLTGSGANVLTF
DNA: TGTGCCAGCAGCTTAACAGGGTCTGGGGCCAACGTCCTGACTTTC

J: TRBJ2-7
D: TRBD2
size: -
V: TRBV5-6
CDR3: CASSPAPSGTYEQYF
DNA: TGTGCCAGCAGCCCGGCCCCTAGCGGGACCTACGAGCAGTACTTC

J: TRBJ2-2
D: -
size: -
V: TRBV7-9
CDR3: CASSSPGQSGTGELFF
DNA: TGTGCCAGCAGCTCGCCAGGACAGTCGGGCACCGGGGAGCTGTTTTTT

J: TRBJ2-7
D: TRBD1
size: -
V: TRBV7-8
CDR3: CASSLGQGTGYEQYF
DNA: TGTGCCAGCAGCTTAGGACAGGGAACGGGCTACGAGCAGTACTTC

J: TRBJ2-1
D: -
size: once
V: TRBV24-1
CDR3: CATSDIWNGREGVQFF
DNA: TGTGCCACCAGTGACATCTGGAACGGGAGAGAGGGTGTGCAGTTCTTC

J: TRBJ1-6
D: -
size: -
V: TRBV28
CDR3: CASSSPLSSPLHF
DNA: TGTGCCAGCAGTTCCCCCCTAAGTTCGCCCCTCCACTTT

J: TRBJ2-7
D: TRBD2
size: -
V: TRBV7-2
CDR3: CASSLGTSLWSYEQYF
DNA: TGTGCCAGCAGCCTAGGGACTAGTCTGTGGTCCTACGAGCAGTACTTC

J: TRBJ1-1
D: TRBD1
size: -
V: TRBV13
CDR3: CASRRGGRGTEAFF
DNA: TGTGCCAGCAGGAGAGGGGGCAGGGGCACTGAAGCTTTCTTT

J: TRBJ2-1
D: TRBD2
size: -
V: TRBV10-3
CDR3: CAISESRGGSGEQFF
DNA: TGTGCCATCAGTGAGTCGCGGGGGGGCTCAGGTGAGCAGTTCTTC

J: TRBJ2-7
D: TRBD2
size: -
V: TRBV10-3
CDR3: CAINGLAGGPNEQYF
DNA: TGTGCCATCAATGGACTAGCGGGAGGGCCCAACGAGCAGTACTTC

J: TRBJ1-5
D: -
size: once
V: TRBV5-6
CDR3: CASSLGQADGNQPQHF
DNA: TGTGCCAGCAGCTTGGGGCAGGCCGATGGCAATCAGCCCCAGCATTTT

J: TRBJ1-1
D: -
size: -
V: TRBV9
CDR3: CASSVGRRTEAFF
DNA: TGTGCCAGCAGCGTAGGTAGGCGGACTGAAGCTTTCTTT

J: TRBJ2-1
D: TRBD2
size: -
V: TRBV5-6
CDR3: CASSWPGLAGDNEQFF
DNA: TGTGCCAGCAGCTGGCCGGGACTAGCGGGAGACAATGAGCAGTTCTTC

J: TRBJ2-2
D: -
size: few
V: TRBV18
CDR3: CASSYDGDANTGELFF
DNA: TGTGCCAGCTCCTACGACGGAGACGCGAACACCGGGGAGCTGTTTTTT

J: TRBJ2-4
D: -
size: -
V: TRBV5-6
CDR3: CASSLGGNIQYF
DNA: TGTGCCAGCAGCTTGGGCGGAAACATTCAGTACTTC

J: TRBJ2-1
D: TRBD2
size: -
V: TRBV4-2
CDR3: CASSQETSVGYNEQFF
DNA: TGTGCCAGCAGCCAGGAGACTAGCGTGGGGTACAATGAGCAGTTCTTC